Listed below are T cell receptor beta chains from one sample, sequenced in a study of blood T cell repertoires in COVID-19. TCRdb keeps only in-frame clones here, not all; method: immunoSEQ multiplex PCR. The profile covers about 200,000 clones, with 82% appearing a single time and approximately 8.4% taken by the ten largest. Sequenced material: peripheral blood. Receptor source: a woman older than 75 with COVID-19, enrolled during active disease. The CDR3 runs from the conserved cysteine through the conserved F or W. Each record gives: clone size, V gene, J gene, CDR3 length, D gene, CDR3 DNA, CDR3 protein. A D gene is named only where the DNA matches it firmly. The listing skips clone size in some rows; elsewhere it reads once, few, many or a size class.

NA	TRBV3-1/TRBV3-2	TRBJ1-5	12	NA	TGTGCCGCAGGGCCGGGCAATCAGCCCCAGCATTTT	CAAGPGNQPQHF
NA	TRBV3-1/TRBV3-2	TRBJ2-1	15	TRBD2	TGTGCCAGCAACACTCCAGCGGGGTCTCGCAATGAGCAGTTCTTC	CASNTPAGSRNEQFF
NA	TRBV2	TRBJ1-2	10	NA	TGTGCCACAGGACAGTATGGCTACACCTTC	CATGQYGYTF
NA	TRBV7-8	TRBJ2-7	15	NA	TGTGCCAGCAGCTTAGAAGAAGACTACTCCTACGAGCAGTACTTC	CASSLEEDYSYEQYF
NA	TRBV2	TRBJ1-4	12	NA	TGTGCCAGCAGTGCCTCAGGGGACAAACTGTTTTTT	CASSASGDKLFF
NA	TRBV28	TRBJ1-5	15	NA	TGTGCCAGCAGTAGAGACAGGTTCCTGGTCCGGGCCCAGCATTTT	CASSRDRFLVRAQHF
NA	TRBV6-5	TRBJ2-7	13	NA	TGTGCCAGCAGTTACAAGAGCTCCTACGAGCAGTACTTC	CASSYKSSYEQYF
NA	TRBV7-3	TRBJ2-5	13	NA	TGTGCCAGCAGCCTCACACTAGAAAAGACCCAGTACTTC	CASSLTLEKTQYF
NA	TRBV3-1/TRBV3-2	TRBJ1-1	13	TRBD1	TGTGCCAGCAGCTTAGCAGGGGGCACTGAAGCTTTCTTT	CASSLAGGTEAFF
NA	TRBV4-3	TRBJ2-3	17	NA	TGCGCCAGCAGCCATACCCCGCGCGCAGGCCCCACAGATACGCAGTATTTT	CASSHTPRAGPTDTQYF
NA	TRBV18	TRBJ2-5	15	TRBD1	TGTGCCAGCTCACCGCGGAGGACAGGGGAAGAGACCCAGTACTTC	CASSPRRTGEETQYF
few	TRBV2	TRBJ1-4	13	NA	TGTGCCAGCAGTCGGGGGAAGGAGGAAAAACTGTTTTTT	CASSRGKEEKLFF
NA	TRBV5-1	TRBJ2-2	17	NA	TGCGCCAGCAGCCCAGGCGGCGGGCGTTCGAACACCGGGGAGCTGTTTTTT	CASSPGGGRSNTGELFF
few	TRBV5-1	TRBJ1-4	14	NA	TGCGCCAGCAGCTTGGGGCAGGGCGGAGAAAAACTGTTTTTT	CASSLGQGGEKLFF
few	TRBV18	TRBJ1-5	12	NA	TGTGCCAGCTCAGGAGGGAATCAGCCCCAGCATTTT	CASSGGNQPQHF
NA	TRBV6-5	TRBJ1-5	15	TRBD1	TGTGCCAGCAGTCGACAGGGGGTCATTGGGCAGCCCCAGCATTTT	CASSRQGVIGQPQHF
NA	TRBV7-9	TRBJ2-7	13	TRBD1	TGTGCCAGCAGCTTCCGGGACAGCTACGAGCAGTACTTC	CASSFRDSYEQYF
NA	TRBV2	TRBJ1-3	16	NA	TGTGCCAGCAGTCTGGAGACAGTCTTCTCTAGACACACCATATATTTT	CASSLETVFSRHTIYF
NA	TRBV29-1	TRBJ1-2	13	NA	TGCAGCGTTCTAGGGGGGGACCACTATGGCTACACCTTC	CSVLGGDHYGYTF
few	TRBV5-1	TRBJ1-2	14	NA	TGCGCCAGCAGCCCCCAAGAGGGGGGGTATGGCTACACCTTC	CASSPQEGGYGYTF
NA	TRBV7-9	TRBJ2-3	14	NA	TGTGCCAGCAGCCCCGGGCGGGGTGAAGATACGCAGTATTTT	CASSPGRGEDTQYF
NA	TRBV6-2/TRBV6-3	TRBJ1-1	13	TRBD1	TGTGCCAGCAGCCCGACAGGGGCCTATGAAGCTTTCTTT	CASSPTGAYEAFF
NA	TRBV7-2	TRBJ1-4	13	TRBD1	TGTGCCAGCAGCCAAGGACAGGGTGAAAAACTGTTTTTT	CASSQGQGEKLFF
few	TRBV18	TRBJ1-5	14	NA	TGTGCCAGCTCACAGGGGGTGGGCAATCAGCCCCAGCATTTT	CASSQGVGNQPQHF
NA	TRBV5-1	TRBJ1-5	15	NA	TGCGCCAGCAGCTGGGCAGGGGTCGCCAATCAGCCCCAGCATTTT	CASSWAGVANQPQHF
once	TRBV7-3	TRBJ1-1	15	NA	TGTGCCAGCAGCCCACGACAGGTTTTGAACACTGAAGCTTTCTTT	CASSPRQVLNTEAFF
NA	TRBV5-4	TRBJ2-1	16	TRBD1	TGTGCCAGCAGCTTCGGACAGGGGGCGGGGTCGTATGAGCAGTTCTTC	CASSFGQGAGSYEQFF
NA	TRBV5-4	TRBJ1-2	15	NA	TGTGCCAGCAGCTTTTCACAGGGATTAAACTATGGCTACACCTTC	CASSFSQGLNYGYTF
NA	TRBV9	TRBJ2-1	13	NA	TGTGCCAGCAGCGTAGAGGATAGCCGTGAGCAGTTCTTC	CASSVEDSREQFF
NA	TRBV6-5	TRBJ1-5	14	NA	TGTGCCAGCAGTCCGGACTCGATCAATCAGCCCCAGCATTTT	CASSPDSINQPQHF
few	TRBV7-9	TRBJ1-4	14	NA	TGTGCCAGCAGCCTCCGCGGGGGAGGAGAAAAACTGTTTTTT	CASSLRGGGEKLFF
NA	TRBV6-5	TRBJ1-6	15	NA	TGTGCCAGCAGTATCCCAGGGGCGCGGGATTCACCCCTCCACTTT	CASSIPGARDSPLHF
NA	TRBV18	TRBJ1-4	14	NA	TGTGCCAGCTCACCGGGCGGGGCCTTGGCAAGGCTGTTTTTT	CASSPGGALARLFF
NA	TRBV27	TRBJ1-2	12	NA	TGTGCCAGCAGTTCACGACAGTATGGCTACACCTTC	CASSSRQYGYTF
NA	TRBV27	TRBJ2-1	11	NA	TGTGCCAGCAGTCAATACAATGAGCAGTTCTTC	CASSQYNEQFF
NA	TRBV11-2	TRBJ1-1	14	NA	TGTGCCAGCAGCCCCCGCCGGGGGAGGGACGAAGCTTTCTTT	CASSPRRGRDEAFF
NA	TRBV19	TRBJ2-2	17	TRBD1	TGTGCCAGTAGACCTAAGGGCTGGGACAGGGTCACCGGGGAGCTGTTTTTT	CASRPKGWDRVTGELFF
NA	TRBV7-2	TRBJ1-1	14	TRBD1	TGTGCCAGCAGCCCGGGACAGGGCCATACTGAAGCTTTCTTT	CASSPGQGHTEAFF
NA	TRBV7-2	TRBJ1-2	13	NA	TGTGCCAGCAGCTTATCGGGAAAGTATGGCTACACCTTC	CASSLSGKYGYTF
NA	TRBV7-2	TRBJ2-7	12	NA	TGTGCCAGCAGCTTCATAGCCCACGAGCAGTACTTC	CASSFIAHEQYF
NA	TRBV4-3	TRBJ2-1	19	TRBD2	TGCGCCAGCGCAAAGTACAGGGATCTGCGGGAGGGCCGCTACAATGAGCAGTTCTTC	CASAKYRDLREGRYNEQFF
once	TRBV6-5	TRBJ2-7	14	TRBD1	TGTGCCAGCACCTGGGGTGACAGGGTTCACGAGCAGTACTTC	CASTWGDRVHEQYF
NA	TRBV29-1	TRBJ2-7	13	TRBD2	TGCAGCGTTGGGACTAGCGGTCTCTACGAGCAGTACTTC	CSVGTSGLYEQYF
NA	TRBV3-1/TRBV3-2	TRBJ1-1	16	NA	TGTGCCACCGGGGGGATTGGGTCAGAAGGGGACACTGAAGCTTTCTTT	CATGGIGSEGDTEAFF
few	TRBV28	TRBJ2-7	14	TRBD1	TGTGCCAGCACCCTACAGGGGGATAGCTACGAGCAGTACTTC	CASTLQGDSYEQYF
NA	TRBV2	TRBJ1-2	18	NA	TGTGCCAGCAACTCCCCTGGGGGCACTAACAGAGCTAACTATGGCTACACCTTC	CASNSPGGTNRANYGYTF
NA	TRBV5-4	TRBJ2-6	16	NA	TGTGCCAGCAGCTTCAGACAGTGGTCTGGGGCCAACGTCCTGACTTTC	CASSFRQWSGANVLTF
NA	TRBV11-2	TRBJ2-1	16	NA	TGTGCCAGCAGTCCCTCAGCAGGACACTCCTACAATGAGCAGTTCTTC	CASSPSAGHSYNEQFF
once	TRBV11-2	TRBJ2-1	13	NA	TGTGCCAGCAGCTTGTCGGTATACAATGAGCAGTTCTTC	CASSLSVYNEQFF
NA	TRBV19	TRBJ2-1	16	TRBD2	TGTGCCAGTAGTACCCGGACTAGCGGGTACGACAATGAGCAGTTCTTC	CASSTRTSGYDNEQFF
once	TRBV5-1	TRBJ2-3	12	NA	TGCGCCAGCAGCGCGGCCACAGATACGCAGTATTTT	CASSAATDTQYF
few	TRBV30	TRBJ1-1	12	NA	TGTGCCTGGACTTTCCGCGACACTGAAGCTTTCTTT	CAWTFRDTEAFF